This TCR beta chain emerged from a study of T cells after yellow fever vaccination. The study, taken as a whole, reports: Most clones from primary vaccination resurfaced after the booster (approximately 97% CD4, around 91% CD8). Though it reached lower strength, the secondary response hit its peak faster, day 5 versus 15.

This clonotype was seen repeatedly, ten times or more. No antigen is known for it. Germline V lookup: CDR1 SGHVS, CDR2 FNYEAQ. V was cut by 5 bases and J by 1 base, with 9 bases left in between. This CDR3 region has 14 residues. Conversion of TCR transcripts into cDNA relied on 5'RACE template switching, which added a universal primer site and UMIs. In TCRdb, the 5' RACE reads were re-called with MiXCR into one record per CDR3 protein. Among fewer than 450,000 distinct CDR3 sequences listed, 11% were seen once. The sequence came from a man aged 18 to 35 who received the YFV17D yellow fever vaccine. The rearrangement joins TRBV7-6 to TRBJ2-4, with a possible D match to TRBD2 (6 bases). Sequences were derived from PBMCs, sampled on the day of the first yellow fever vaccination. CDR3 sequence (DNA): TGTGCCAGCAGCAGCGGAGGGGCCAAAAACATTCAGTACTTC. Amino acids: CASSSGGAKNIQYF. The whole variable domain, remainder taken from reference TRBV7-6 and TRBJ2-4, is GAGVSQSPRYKVTKRGQDVALRCDPISGHVSLYWYRQALGQGPEFLTYFNYEAQQDKSGLPNDRFSAERPEGSISTLTIQRTEQRDSAMYRCASSSGGAKNIQYFGAGTRLSVL.